This T cell receptor (beta chain) is from a study of T-cell reconstitution after alpha-beta-depleted transplantation in children. V dropped 5 bases and J dropped 9; count of bases not matched to a gene: 13. The CDR3 is made up of 15 amino acids. Germline V gene lookup returns CDR1 SGHTA and CDR2 FQGTGA. Construction of the TCRbeta library involved unique molecular identifiers. TCRdb fed the PCR reads into MiXCR, producing one record per CDR3 protein. The top ten clones hold roughly 5% of a sample with 700,000 to 950,000 distinct CDR3 sequences, roughly 16% of them seen once. Comments on this clonotype: What it binds is not known.

Study-level points and caveats: In patients about two months after transplant, alpha-beta T cells reportedly arose from several hundred expanded graft clones. Among T cells one year after transplant, newly produced cells accounted for most counts and diversity. Surviving thymic progenitors and recipient T cells were the source of high TCRbeta diversity at day 60 in some patients.

The J gene is TRBJ2-1, the V gene TRBV7-3; 7 positions match TRBD1. The sequence came from a male patient aged 10 to 17 who had a stem cell transplant for acute lymphoblastic leukemia, so the T cells may come from the graft donor. Sequenced here: PBMCs, mostly from graft donor cells, sampled 360 days after TCRalphabeta/CD19-depleted stem cell transplant. The CDR3 reads CASSPPGGDYGEQFF. The DNA of the CDR3 is TGTGCCAGCAGCCCCCCAGGGGGAGATTATGGTGAGCAGTTCTTC.